The table lists the clone carrying this TCR beta chain with a few counts. What it binds is unknown. The trim removed 0 bases at V and 11 bases at J, leaving 5 bases unmatched. The germline CDR1 and CDR2 sequences are MNHEY and SMNVEV (reference sequence). The CDR3 is 13 amino acids. Expressed TCRB transcripts were sequenced because the isolated RNA had all been reverse transcribed beforehand. Mean read depth for naive, central memory and regulatory T cell samples was approximately 3.57 million reads. TCRdb's copy holds only in-frame clones and misses some; the assay was immunoSEQ multiplex PCR. The sample records 160,000 or so clones, over 8.5% being singletons. This specimen belongs to a study of beta chain features in type 1 diabetes. Study-level results: VDJ junctions sequenced from type 1 diabetes patients showed fewer insertions and more deletions. It was possible that PCR favored shorter templates, equally so in patients and controls.

The chain is built from TRBV27 and TRBJ1-1; 8 nucleotides line up with TRBD1. Sequencing used central memory CD4+ T cells from blood. The origin of this receptor is a man between 18 and 29 years old in good health. CDR3 bases: TGTGCCAGCAGTTTATCCCGGACAGGGTTGGCTTTCTTT. Translation: CASSLSRTGLAFF.